One and the same sample provided the 18 T cell receptor beta chains below, sequenced in a study of cytomegalovirus exposure and HLA in healthy donors. The PCR was carried out with 60 Vbeta primers and 13 Jbeta primers. Here immunoSEQ multiplex PCR was the method, and the copy in TCRdb shows in-frame clones only, minus some. Among some 150,000 clones listed, around four fifths were seen once. The sequencing sample was made of PBMCs. All receptors come from a boy between 2 and 10 years old in good health and CMV-seronegative.

This clone has a single count. This sequence joins TRBV27 and TRBJ2-1; 8 nucleotides line up with TRBD1. The CDR3 runs to 15 residues. CDR1 is MNHEY and CDR2 is SMNVEV in the germline V gene (reference sequence). The junction had 16 bases not matched to a gene; V was cut back by 5 bases and J by 13 bases. The CDR3 coding sequence is TGTGCCAGCAGTATGGAAGGACAGGGAACGGGCGCCCAGTTCTTC. The encoded protein is CASSMEGQGTGAQFF.

This clone has a handful of counts. This chain uses TRBV7-2 with TRBJ2-2; possibly TRBD1 for D (5 bases). Trimming shortened V by 2 bases and J by 4 bases, and 14 bases separated the two germline ends. Germline V gene data show CDR1 as SGHTA and CDR2 as FQGNSA. CDR3 length: 16 amino acids. Here the CDR3 DNA reads TGTGCCAGCAGCTTAAGTCCGACAGCGACCACCGGGGAGCTGTTTTTT. Amino acids: CASSLSPTATTGELFF.

The chain joins TRBV21-1 to TRBJ1-4; the D call of TRBD1 is as the table states it, not checked on the DNA. TRBV21-1 is designated a pseudogene. This CDR3 region has 19 residues. CDR3 in amino acids: CASSKAQTGSGPANEKLFF. The CDR3 nucleotides read TGTGCCAGCAGCAAAGCGCAGACAGGGTCGGGACCGGCTAATGAAAAACTGTTTTTT.

This clone appeared a single time. The chain employs TRBV4-1 and TRBJ2-5; D is perhaps TRBD1 (6 bases). The better agreement between TRBJ2-7 and the DNA end casts doubt on the J call. The CDR3 spans 15 residues. Germline V gene sequence: CDR1 MGHRA, CDR2 YSYEKL. CDR3 sequence: CASSQDDQGNYEQYF. DNA of the CDR3: TGCGCCAGCAGCCAAGATGATCAGGGGAACTACGAGCAGTACTTC.

The CDR3: CASSSTQPPRVAGEQFF. The DNA of the CDR3 is TGTGCCAGCAGCTCCACGCAGCCTCCAAGGGTAGCAGGGGAGCAGTTCTTC. This chain joins TRBV7-9 and TRBJ2-1; D perhaps matches TRBD1 (5 bases). V dropped 4 bases and J dropped 10 bases, with 26 bases sitting between them. CDR1 is SEHNR, CDR2 FQNEAQ, per germline (reference sequence). The CDR3 sequence is 17 residues long.

The chain uses TRBV6-5 and TRBJ1-6; D ambiguous. The germline gives CDR1 MNHEY, CDR2 SVGAGI. V dropped 0 bases and J dropped 4 bases, with 7 bases sitting between them. The CDR3 runs 15 residues. The CDR3 reads CASSYSGDYNSPLHF. The CDR3 DNA follows: TGTGCCAGCAGTTACTCCGGGGATTATAATTCACCCCTCCACTTT.

The V gene is TRBV29-1, the J gene TRBJ2-2; weak D call: TRBD1 (6 bases). This CDR3 is built from 14 residues. Germline assignment: CDR1 SQVTM and CDR2 ANQGSEA. V gave up 5 bases and J gave up 1 base, with 11 bases separating them. The CDR3 DNA reads as TGCAGCGTTTCGTCACAGGGGAACACCGGGGAGCTGTTTTTT. This encodes CSVSSQGNTGELFF.

V usage is TRBV9 and J usage is TRBJ2-7; D call uncertain. Trimming left V 0 bases short and J 5 bases short, with 18 bases between. The germline CDR1 and CDR2 sequences are SGDLS and YYNGEE. The CDR3 has 16 residues. This CDR3 reads CASSVGGSPSANEQYF. CDR3 nucleotide sequence: TGTGCCAGCAGCGTAGGAGGCAGCCCCTCGGCCAACGAGCAGTACTTC.

V and J are TRBV12-5 and TRBJ2-1, with 9 nucleotides matching TRBD2. The CDR3 sequence is 17 residues long. J was trimmed by 5 bases and V by 4 bases; bases with no gene match: 12. The germline V gene has CDR1 LGHNT and CDR2 FRNRAP. Written as DNA, the CDR3 is TGTGCTAGTGGTTACGTAGGGGCGGGAGGGCCAAACAATGAGCAGTTCTTC. Translation gives CASGYVGAGGPNNEQFF.

This clone was found a few times. The rearrangement uses TRBV13 and TRBJ2-3, with TRBD2 as a possible D gene (6 bases). V lost 3 bases and J 3 bases, leaving 13 bases between the germline ends. The germline V gene encodes CDR1 PRHDT and CDR2 FYEKMQ (reference sequence). This CDR3 spans 15 amino acids. CDR3 DNA sequence: TGTGCCAGCAGCTTTACGGGAGTTGGGACAGATACGCAGTATTTT. Translated, it gives CASSFTGVGTDTQYF.

The chain uses TRBV18 and TRBJ1-1; 8 nucleotides match TRBD1. The CDR3 totals 13 residues. Germline V gene lookup returns CDR1 KGHSH and CDR2 LQKENI. The V segment lost 7 bases and the J segment 1 base; nucleotides outside the gene matches: 2. The CDR3 DNA reads as TGTGCCAGCTTGGGACAGGAGAACACTGAAGCTTTCTTT. It codes for CASLGQENTEAFF.

V and J are TRBV4-3 and TRBJ1-1, with a possible D match to TRBD1 (6 bases). This CDR3 is 16 amino acids long. V dropped 1 base and J dropped 5 bases, with 17 bases sitting between them. The germline V gene encodes CDR1 LGHNA and CDR2 YSLEER. CDR3 DNA sequence: TGCGCCAGCAGCCAAGGCGTGCGGGGGGCGCGGACTGAAGCTTTCTTT. Its protein product is CASSQGVRGARTEAFF.

The chain has TRBV5-4 and TRBJ2-2; D is perhaps TRBD2 (5 bases). This CDR3 has 13 residues. The V and J ends lost 0 bases and 8 bases respectively, with 8 bases between them. CDR1 is SGHNT, CDR2 YYREEE, per germline (reference sequence). CDR3: CASSLGRDGELFF. The CDR3 nucleotides read TGTGCCAGCAGCTTGGGCCGGGATGGGGAGCTGTTTTTT.

The chain uses TRBV10-3 and TRBJ1-2; TRBD1 agrees at 10 bases. The germline gives CDR1 ENHRY, CDR2 SYGVKD. The CDR3 is made up of 11 amino acids. Trimming cost V 9 bases and J 11 bases; bases outside gene matches: 6. CDR3 sequence: CAMSPGQGYTF. The CDR3, as DNA: TGTGCCATGTCTCCGGGACAGGGGTACACCTTC.

In regard to this clone: One end of the junction fails to match germline, which may point to a read error. This chain's CDR3 is CSSSLVSGATIF. As DNA, the CDR3 is TGTTCCAGCAGCTTAGTATCAGGGGCAACGATTTTT. The chain links TRBV7-9 to TRBJ1-4; D is perhaps TRBD1 (6 bases). The CDR3 runs 12 residues. Germline V gene data show CDR1 as SEHNR and CDR2 as FQNEAQ (reference sequence).

The rearrangement links TRBV5-6 to TRBJ1-1, with 7 nucleotides matching TRBD1. Germline trimming cut 2 bases from V and 2 bases from J; bases unmatched to any gene: 6. This CDR3 is built from 15 residues. Germline assignment: CDR1 SGHDT and CDR2 YYEEEE. As DNA, the CDR3 is TGTGCCAGCAGCTTAATCCAGGGGGTCAACACTGAAGCTTTCTTT. Its translation is CASSLIQGVNTEAFF.

The gene calls are TRBV4-2 and TRBJ2-1; 13 nucleotides align to TRBD2. Germline values: CDR1 LGHNA, CDR2 YNFKEQ. With 1 base clipped from V and 12 bases from J, the junction kept 6 bases outside the gene matches. CDR3 length: 15 residues. The CDR3 DNA reads as TGTGCCAGCAGCCAAGCACTAGCGGGGGGGCGTTGGCAGTTCTTC. Encoded protein: CASSQALAGGRWQFF.

The table lists this clone with a count of one. The chain links TRBV27 to TRBJ2-3; the match to TRBD2 covers 9 bases. V lost 2 bases to trimming and J lost 6 bases; unmatched junction nucleotides: 3. This CDR3 region has 14 residues. Per germline, CDR1 MNHEY and CDR2 SMNVEV (reference sequence). The CDR3 DNA sequence: TGTGCCAGCAGTTTAGCGGGAGGGCTCGATACGCAGTATTTT. Protein: CASSLAGGLDTQYF.